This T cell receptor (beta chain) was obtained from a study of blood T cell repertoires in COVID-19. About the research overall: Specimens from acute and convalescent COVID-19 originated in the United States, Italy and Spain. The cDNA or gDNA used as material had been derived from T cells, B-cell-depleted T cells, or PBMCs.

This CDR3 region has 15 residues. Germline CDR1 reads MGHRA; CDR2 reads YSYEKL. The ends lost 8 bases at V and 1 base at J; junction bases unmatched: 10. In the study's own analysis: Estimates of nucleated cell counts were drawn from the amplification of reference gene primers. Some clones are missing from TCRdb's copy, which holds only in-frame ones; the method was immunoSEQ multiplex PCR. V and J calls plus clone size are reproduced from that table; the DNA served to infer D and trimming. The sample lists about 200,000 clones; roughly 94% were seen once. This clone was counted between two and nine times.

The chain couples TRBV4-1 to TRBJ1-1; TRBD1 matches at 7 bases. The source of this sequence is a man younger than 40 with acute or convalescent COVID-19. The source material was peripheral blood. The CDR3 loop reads CASRPGRGPNTEAFF. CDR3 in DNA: TGCGCCAGCCGGCCCGGTAGGGGGCCGAACACTGAAGCTTTCTTT.